Following are 16 T cell receptor beta chains from one sample sequenced in a study of early T cells in non-severe SARS-CoV-2 infection. TCRdb ran MiXCR on the 5' RACE reads and lists one entry per CDR3 protein. The sample lists roughly 110,000 distinct CDR3 sequences; 8.5% to 14% were seen once. The sequencing sample was made of whole blood. The receptors were sampled from an adult who was a healthcare worker with PCR-confirmed SARS-CoV-2 infection or an uninfected control (not recorded which).

The chain couples TRBV15 to TRBJ2-1; D is perhaps TRBD2 (5 bases). This CDR3 is 14 amino acids long. CDR1 and CDR2 (germline): LNHNV, YYDKDF (reference sequence). The germline V and J ends were trimmed by 4 bases and 6 bases, with 13 bases remaining between them. CDR3 amino acids: CATSMQLESNEQFF. In DNA, the CDR3 is TGTGCCACCAGCATGCAACTAGAATCCAATGAGCAGTTCTTC.

This clonotype was seen repeatedly, ten times or more. The chain is built from TRBV3-1 and TRBJ2-7, with 7 bases matching TRBD2. CDR3 length equals 15 residues. Germline CDR1 LGHDT, CDR2 YNNKEL (reference sequence). Unmatched junction bases numbered 6, after V lost 0 bases and J lost 4 bases. Written as DNA, the CDR3 is TGTGCCAGCAGCCAAGAAGGCGGGAGAAGGTACGAGCAGTACTTC. This translates into CASSQEGGRRYEQYF.

The CDR3 region is CASPPDREPLHQPQHF. The DNA for the CDR3 is TGTGCCAGCCCCCCCGACAGGGAACCCCTTCATCAGCCCCAGCATTTT. The gene calls are TRBV28 and TRBJ1-5; TRBD1 aligns across 7 bases. Germline-derived CDR1 and CDR2 are MDHEN and SYDVKM. The trim removed 8 bases at V and 5 bases at J, leaving 15 bases unmatched. The CDR3 is made up of 16 amino acids.

This clonotype has a count of ten or more. This chain uses TRBV20-1 with TRBJ2-1, with 7 bases lining up with TRBD2. CDR1 and CDR2 (germline): DFQATT, SNEGSKA (reference sequence). Germline trimming cut 3 bases from V and 12 bases from J; bases unmatched to any gene: 11. The CDR3 length is 13 residues. As DNA, the CDR3 is TGCAGTGCTAGCGCGGGAGTGACGACGGCGCAGTTCTTC. Amino acids: CSASAGVTTAQFF.

This clonotype appeared a few times. The rearrangement joins TRBV28 to TRBJ1-2; D unresolved. The V gene lost 11 bases and the J gene lost 4 bases, with 11 bases spanning the gap. This CDR3 is 11 amino acids long. From germline, CDR1 is MDHEN and CDR2 SYDVKM. The CDR3 region is CAVTNGYGYTF. The CDR3 nucleotides read TGTGCCGTAACTAACGGCTATGGCTACACCTTC.

This chain connects TRBV6-2 or TRBV6-3 to TRBJ2-7; 7 bases match TRBD2. CDR3 length: 11 amino acids. Trimming cost V 6 bases and J 6 bases; bases outside gene matches: 2. Germline CDR1 reads MNHEY; CDR2 reads SVGEGT. DNA for the CDR3: TGTGCCAGCAGCTGGGGGGGCGAGCAGTACTTC. This translates into CASSWGGEQYF.

In its sample, this clonotype is medium-sized. The CDR3 nucleotides are TGTGCCAGCAGATCTCACACCAATAATGAAAAACTGTTTTTT. Residues: CASRSHTNNEKLFF. The gene calls are TRBV28 and TRBJ1-4, with D unclear. Germline V CDR1 and CDR2: MDHEN, SYDVKM. V gave up 6 bases and J gave up 4 bases, with 12 bases separating them. The CDR3 spans 14 residues. The complete variable domain, with remaining parts taken from reference TRBV28 and TRBJ1-4, reads DVKVTQSSRYLVKRTGEKVFLECVQDMDHENMFWYRQDPGLGLRLIYFSYDVKMKEKGDIPEGYSVSREKKERFSLILESASTNQTSMYLCASRSHTNNEKLFFGSGTQLSVL.

Only a few counts were recorded for this clonotype. V is TRBV20-1 and J is TRBJ2-1; D is unclear. From germline, CDR1 is DFQATT and CDR2 SNEGSKA (reference sequence). The CDR3 spans 12 residues. The ends were cut back, 5 bases at V and 7 bases at J, with 12 bases in the middle. CDR3 region: CSAPTTGNEQFF. CDR3 DNA sequence: TGCAGTGCTCCTACTACTGGGAATGAGCAGTTCTTC.

This clonotype was seen a handful of times. The rearrangement joins TRBV7-9 to TRBJ2-7; TRBD2 is a possible D gene (6 bases). Trimming shortened V by 1 base and J by 4 bases, and 14 bases separated the two germline ends. Germline values: CDR1 SEHNR, CDR2 FQNEAQ (reference sequence). The CDR3 contains 15 residues. The CDR3 loop is CASSLGAGPVYEQYF. The CDR3 DNA follows: TGTGCCAGCAGCTTAGGCGCGGGACCCGTTTACGAGCAGTACTTC. Full variable domain (rest looked up from reference TRBV7-9 and TRBJ2-7): DTGVSQNPRHKITKRGQNVTFRCDPISEHNRLYWYRQTLGQGPEFLTYFQNEAQLEKSRLLSDRFSAERPKGSFSTLEIQRTEQGDSAMYLCASSLGAGPVYEQYFGPGTRLTVT.

The table lists this clonotype with a few counts. This chain joins TRBV13 and TRBJ2-5; 10 nucleotides agree with TRBD1. CDR3 length: 15 amino acids. Unmatched junction bases numbered 3, after V lost 5 bases and J lost 0 bases. The germline V gene encodes CDR1 PRHDT and CDR2 FYEKMQ (reference sequence). The CDR3 sequence is CASSPGTGDQETQYF. CDR3 DNA sequence: TGTGCCAGCAGCCCTGGGACAGGGGACCAAGAGACCCAGTACTTC.

The chain is built from TRBV4-1 and TRBJ2-1; possible D gene TRBD2, 5 bases. CDR3 length: 16 amino acids. The V end was cut by 1 base, the J end by 2 bases, with 12 bases between. Per germline, CDR1 MGHRA and CDR2 YSYEKL. CDR3 bases: TGCGCCAGCAGCCAAGTTGGACTCCGGCCCTACAATGAGCAGTTCTTC. Protein sequence: CASSQVGLRPYNEQFF.

This clonotype was seen at least ten times. The chain has TRBV5-6 and TRBJ2-2, with 7 bases identical to TRBD1. V lost 2 bases, J lost 9 bases, and 7 bases stayed unmatched. This CDR3 spans 14 amino acids. From germline, CDR1 is SGHDT and CDR2 YYEEEE. The CDR3: CASSLTGVERELFF. The CDR3 region has the DNA TGTGCCAGCAGCTTAACAGGGGTGGAGAGGGAGCTGTTTTTT.

This clonotype was detected only a few times. The CDR3 nucleotides are TGTGCCAGCAGCTTAGAGCCTAGCGGGAAGGCTGAGCAGTTCTTC. Its translation: CASSLEPSGKAEQFF. The rearrangement joins TRBV11-2 to TRBJ2-1, with 9 bases aligning to TRBD2. This CDR3 spans 15 amino acids. Germline loops: CDR1 SGHAT, CDR2 FQNNGV. V lost 0 bases to trimming and J lost 9 bases; unmatched junction nucleotides: 6.

This clonotype was observed many times. The chain recombines TRBV12-3 or TRBV12-4 with TRBJ1-5, with D possibly matching TRBD1 (6 bases). The CDR3 has 16 amino acids. V shed 3 bases and J shed 1 base, with 13 bases lying between them. DNA of the CDR3: TGTGCCAGCAGTTTGGGAGGGGGTGGAAGCAATCAGCCCCAGCATTTT. This codes for CASSLGGGGSNQPQHF.

In its sample, this clonotype was seen many times. This chain links TRBV19 with TRBJ2-7; D might be TRBD2 (6 bases). Between the trimmed V and J ends, which lost 4 bases and 7 bases, there was a span of 14 bases. The CDR3 loop spans 13 amino acids. CDR1 LNHDA and CDR2 SQIVND come from the germline V gene (reference sequence). The CDR3: CASSTSGRGEQYF. For the CDR3, the DNA is TGTGCCAGTAGTACCTCCGGGAGAGGAGAGCAGTACTTC.

J is TRBJ2-7 and V is TRBV20-1, with no clear D. The CDR3 has 13 amino acids. The germline gives CDR1 DFQATT, CDR2 SNEGSKA (reference sequence). V lost 4 bases to trimming and J lost 2 bases, with 12 bases between them. CDR3 in DNA: TGCAGTGCTACCGACAAAAACCCCTACGAGCAGTACTTC. Its protein is CSATDKNPYEQYF.